The subject of this entry is one T cell receptor (beta chain). The antigen is undetermined. Repertoires were generated with immunoSEQ multiplex PCR, while TCRdb's copy carries only in-frame clones and drops some. The table lists about 80,000 clones, more than 80% of them singletons. Patients had newly diagnosed, untreated stage II-IVA oral cavity squamous cell carcinoma. The sample originates from a study of neoadjuvant anti-PD-1 for oral cavity cancer. Points from the study as a whole: Each response group had just a few patients in TCR analyses.

This CDR3 contains 12 residues. Germline V gives CDR1 MNHEY, CDR2 SMNVEV (reference sequence). Trimming stripped 6 bases from V and 2 bases from J, with 7 bases between. The sample in question was PBMCs, obtained before nivolumab (anti-PD-1) treatment. The V and J genes are TRBV27 and TRBJ1-2; D remains unclear. The receptor was isolated from a person aged 35 to 85 with oral cavity squamous cell carcinoma. The CDR3 DNA sequence: TGTGCCAGCAGCACGGGGAACTATGGCTACACCTTC. Protein product: CASSTGNYGYTF.